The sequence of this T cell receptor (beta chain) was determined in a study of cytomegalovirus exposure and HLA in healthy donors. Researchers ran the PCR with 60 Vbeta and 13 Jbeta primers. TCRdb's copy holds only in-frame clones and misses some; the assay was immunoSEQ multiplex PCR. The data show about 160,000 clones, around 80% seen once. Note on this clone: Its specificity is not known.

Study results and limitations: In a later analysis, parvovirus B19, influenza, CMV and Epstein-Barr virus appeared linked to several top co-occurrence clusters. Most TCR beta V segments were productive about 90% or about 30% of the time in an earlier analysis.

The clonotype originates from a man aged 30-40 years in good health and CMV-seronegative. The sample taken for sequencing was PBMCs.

The CDR3 is CASSLQENTEAFF. The CDR3 region has the DNA TGTGCCAGCAGCTTACAGGAAAACACTGAAGCTTTCTTT. This sequence joins TRBV11-1 and TRBJ1-1; D ambiguous. V was pared by 2 bases and J by 2 bases, with 6 bases between. Looked up from germline, CDR1 is SGHAT and CDR2 is FQDESV (reference sequence). The CDR3 is made up of 13 amino acids.